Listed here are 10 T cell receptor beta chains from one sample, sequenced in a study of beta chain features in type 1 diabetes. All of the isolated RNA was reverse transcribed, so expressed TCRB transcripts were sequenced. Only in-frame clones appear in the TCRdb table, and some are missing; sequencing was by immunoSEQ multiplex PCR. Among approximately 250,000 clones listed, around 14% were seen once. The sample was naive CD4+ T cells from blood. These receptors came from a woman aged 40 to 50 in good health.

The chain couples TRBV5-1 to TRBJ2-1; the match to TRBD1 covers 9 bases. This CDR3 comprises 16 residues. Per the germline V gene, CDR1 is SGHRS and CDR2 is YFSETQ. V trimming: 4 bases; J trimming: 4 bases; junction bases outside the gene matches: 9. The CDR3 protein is CASSETGQGAYNEQFF. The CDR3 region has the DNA TGCGCCAGCAGCGAAACGGGACAGGGTGCGTACAATGAGCAGTTCTTC. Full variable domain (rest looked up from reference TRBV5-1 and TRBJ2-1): KAGVTQTPRYLIKTRGQQVTLSCSPISGHRSVSWYQQTPGQGLQFLFEYFSETQRNKGNFPGRFSGRQFSNSRSEMNVSTLELGDSALYLCASSETGQGAYNEQFFGPGTRLTVL.

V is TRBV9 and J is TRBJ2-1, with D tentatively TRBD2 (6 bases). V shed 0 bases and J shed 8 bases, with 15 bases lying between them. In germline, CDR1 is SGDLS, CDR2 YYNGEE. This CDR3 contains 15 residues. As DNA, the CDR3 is TGTGCCAGCAGCGTAGAGCTAGCGCAGAGCCATGAGCAGTTCTTC. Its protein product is CASSVELAQSHEQFF. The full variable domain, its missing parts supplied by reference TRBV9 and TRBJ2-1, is DSGVTQTPKHLITATGQRVTLRCSPRSGDLSVYWYQQSLDQGLQFLIQYYNGEERAKGNILERFSAQQFPDLHSELNLSSLELGDSALYFCASSVELAQSHEQFFGPGTRLTVL.

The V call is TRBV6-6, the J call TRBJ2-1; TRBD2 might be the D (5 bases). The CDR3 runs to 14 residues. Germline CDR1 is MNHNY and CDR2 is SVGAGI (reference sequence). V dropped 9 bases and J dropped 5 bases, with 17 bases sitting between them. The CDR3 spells CASIIGLGHNEQFF. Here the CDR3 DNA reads TGTGCCAGTATCATCGGACTTGGGCACAATGAGCAGTTCTTC.

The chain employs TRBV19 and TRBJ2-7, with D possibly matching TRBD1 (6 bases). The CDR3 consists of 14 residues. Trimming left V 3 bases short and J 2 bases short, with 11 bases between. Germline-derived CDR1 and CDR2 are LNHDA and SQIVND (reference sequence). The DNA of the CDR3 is TGTGCCAGTAGTATTCAGGGGTCGGCCTACGAGCAGTACTTC. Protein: CASSIQGSAYEQYF.

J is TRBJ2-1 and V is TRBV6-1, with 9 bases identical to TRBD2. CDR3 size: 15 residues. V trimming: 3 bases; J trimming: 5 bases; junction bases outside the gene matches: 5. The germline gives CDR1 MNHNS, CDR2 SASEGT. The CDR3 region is CASSDWRGGNNEQFF. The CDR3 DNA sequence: TGTGCCAGCAGTGATTGGCGGGGGGGCAACAATGAGCAGTTCTTC.

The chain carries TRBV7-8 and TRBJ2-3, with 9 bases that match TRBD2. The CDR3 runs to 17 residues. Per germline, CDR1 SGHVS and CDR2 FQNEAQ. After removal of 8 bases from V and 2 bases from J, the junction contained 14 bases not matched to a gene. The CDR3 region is CASGGDELAGLTDTQYF. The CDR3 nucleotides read TGTGCCAGCGGGGGGGACGAACTAGCGGGCCTCACAGATACGCAGTATTTT.

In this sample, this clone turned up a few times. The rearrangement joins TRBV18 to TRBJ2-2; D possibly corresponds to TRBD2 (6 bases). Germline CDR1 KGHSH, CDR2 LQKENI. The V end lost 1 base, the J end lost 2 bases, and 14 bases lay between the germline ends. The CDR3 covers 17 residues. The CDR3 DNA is TGTGCCAGCTCACCACTCGGAGGGGCTAAAAACACCGGGGAGCTGTTTTTT. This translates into CASSPLGGAKNTGELFF.

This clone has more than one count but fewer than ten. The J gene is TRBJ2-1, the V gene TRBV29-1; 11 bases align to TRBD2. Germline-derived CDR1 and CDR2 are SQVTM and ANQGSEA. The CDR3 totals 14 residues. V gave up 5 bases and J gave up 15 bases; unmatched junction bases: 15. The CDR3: CSVTIAGGSHVGFF. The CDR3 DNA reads TGCAGCGTTACTATAGCGGGGGGGTCTCACGTGGGGTTCTTC.

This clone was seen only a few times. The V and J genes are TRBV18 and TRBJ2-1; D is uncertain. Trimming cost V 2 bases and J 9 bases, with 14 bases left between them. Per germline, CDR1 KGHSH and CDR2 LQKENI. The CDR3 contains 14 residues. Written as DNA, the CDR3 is TGTGCCAGCTCACCAGCGGCATCTAGGCTTGAGCAGTTCTTC. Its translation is CASSPAASRLEQFF.

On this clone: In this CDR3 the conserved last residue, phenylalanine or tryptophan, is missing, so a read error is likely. The CDR3 DNA reads as TGTGCCAGCACCTTAGGACAGGGGAATCAGCCCCAGCATTGT. This gives the protein CASTLGQGNQPQHC. The chain has TRBV2 and TRBJ1-5, with 9 bases lining up with TRBD1. The CDR3 consists of 14 residues. Trimming at V came to 7 bases and at J to 4 bases, leaving 5 bases not matched to a gene. Germline loops: CDR1 SNHLY, CDR2 FYNNEI.